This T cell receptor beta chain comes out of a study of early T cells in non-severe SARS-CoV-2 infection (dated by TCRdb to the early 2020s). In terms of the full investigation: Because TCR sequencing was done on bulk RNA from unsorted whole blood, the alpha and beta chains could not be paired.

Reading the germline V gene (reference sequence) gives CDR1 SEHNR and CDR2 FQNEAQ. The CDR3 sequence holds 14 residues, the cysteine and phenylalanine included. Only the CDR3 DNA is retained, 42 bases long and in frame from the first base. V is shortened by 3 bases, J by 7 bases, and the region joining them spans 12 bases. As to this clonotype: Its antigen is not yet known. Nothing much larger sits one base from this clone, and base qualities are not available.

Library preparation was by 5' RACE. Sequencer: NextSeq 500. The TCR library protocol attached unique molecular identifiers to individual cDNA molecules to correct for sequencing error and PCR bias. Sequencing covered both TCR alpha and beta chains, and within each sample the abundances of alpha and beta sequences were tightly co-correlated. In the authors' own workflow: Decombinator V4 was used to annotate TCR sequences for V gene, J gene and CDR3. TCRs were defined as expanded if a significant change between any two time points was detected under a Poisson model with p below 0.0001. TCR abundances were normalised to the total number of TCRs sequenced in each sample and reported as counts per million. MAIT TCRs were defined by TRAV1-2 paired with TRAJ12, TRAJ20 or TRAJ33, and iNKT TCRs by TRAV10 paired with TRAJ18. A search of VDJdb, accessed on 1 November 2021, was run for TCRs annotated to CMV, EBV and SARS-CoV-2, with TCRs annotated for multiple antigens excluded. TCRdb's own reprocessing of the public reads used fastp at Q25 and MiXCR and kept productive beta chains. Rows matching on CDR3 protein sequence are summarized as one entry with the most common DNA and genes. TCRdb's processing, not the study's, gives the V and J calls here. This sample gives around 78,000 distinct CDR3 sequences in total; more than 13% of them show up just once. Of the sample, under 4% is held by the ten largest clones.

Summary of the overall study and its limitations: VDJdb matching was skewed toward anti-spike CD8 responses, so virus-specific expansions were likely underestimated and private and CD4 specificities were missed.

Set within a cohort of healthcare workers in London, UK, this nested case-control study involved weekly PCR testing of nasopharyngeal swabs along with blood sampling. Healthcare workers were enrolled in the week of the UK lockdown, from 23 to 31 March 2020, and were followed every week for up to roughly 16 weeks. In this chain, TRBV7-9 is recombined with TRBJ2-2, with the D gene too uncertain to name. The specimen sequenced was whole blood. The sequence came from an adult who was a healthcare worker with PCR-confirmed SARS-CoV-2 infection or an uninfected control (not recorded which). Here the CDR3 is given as CASSLSLTGGELFF. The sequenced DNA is TGTGCCAGCAGCTTGTCACTCACCGGCGGGGAGCTGTTTTTT.